This TCR beta chain derives from a study of shared clonotypes between healthy human individuals. Study-level points and caveats: Rarefaction revealed incomplete sorted-subset sequencing despite large depth. A limitation of the genetic and exposure-history diversity represented arose from few donors.

Genomic DNA belonging to each subset was distributed in equal measure over several immunoSEQ plates. Sequencing was performed with immunoSEQ multiplex PCR; in TCRdb, only in-frame clones are kept and a portion is missing. The table includes about 2.4 million clones, around nine tenths detected once. CDR1 MDHEN and CDR2 SYDVKM come from the germline V gene. V lost 6 bases to trimming and J lost 5 bases, with 13 bases between them. There are 13 residues in the CDR3. In regard to this clone: The antigen is unknown.

The V and J genes are TRBV28 and TRBJ2-5; D could derive from TRBD1 or TRBD2 (5 bases each). The source of this sequence is a man younger than 30 in good health. The material sequenced was naive CD4+ T cells sorted from blood. As to subset: CD45RA+ positively selected. The CDR3 nucleotides are TGTGCCAGCAGCATCAGGGACCCGGAGACCCAGTACTTC. Protein: CASSIRDPETQYF.